Following are 9 T cell receptor beta chains from one sample sequenced in a study of T cell repertoires in cytomegalovirus infection. TCRdb recomputed calls from the reads with MiXCR, one row per CDR3 protein. The data hold under 500,000 distinct CDR3 sequences, with approximately 42% observed a single time. Their antigens remain unidentified. The specimen comprised cultured PBMCs, sampled from culture after CMV antigen stimulation. The receptors originated from a human donor in good health (CMV status not recorded). Some clones in this sample may be carry-over from other donors' samples.

This chain joins TRBV27 and TRBJ1-3; no definite D call. Trimming left V 6 bases short and J 0 bases short, with 9 bases between. There are 14 residues in the CDR3. Germline lookup yields CDR1 MNHEY and CDR2 SMNVEV (reference sequence). The CDR3 loop reads CASRSVSSGNTIYF. In DNA, the CDR3 is TGTGCCAGCAGGAGTGTTAGCTCTGGAAACACCATATATTTT.

V and J are TRBV20-1 and TRBJ1-1; D gene ambiguous. This CDR3 has 12 amino acids. Germline loops: CDR1 DFQATT, CDR2 SNEGSKA (reference sequence). Trimming cost V 6 bases and J 1 base, with 9 bases left between them. The CDR3 nucleotides are TGCAGTGCCGATACTCCGAACACTGAAGCTTTCTTT. It is translated as CSADTPNTEAFF.

The chain uses TRBV6-2 or TRBV6-3 and TRBJ2-5, with TRBD1 matching over 7 bases. Germline loops: CDR1 MNHEY, CDR2 SVGEGT. The V segment lost 5 bases and the J segment 5 bases; nucleotides outside the gene matches: 8. CDR3 length equals 14 residues. DNA of the CDR3: TGTGCCAGCAGTAACCGCAGGGGGACGGAGACCCAGTACTTC. Residues: CASSNRRGTETQYF.

This clonotype occurred a few times. The rearrangement uses TRBV6-1 and TRBJ2-1; D not resolved. The V end lost 0 bases, the J end lost 2 bases, and 8 bases lay between the germline ends. There are 15 residues in the CDR3. The germline gives CDR1 MNHNS, CDR2 SASEGT. In DNA form, the CDR3 reads TGTGCCAGCAGTGAAGCAGACTGGGCCTACAATGAGCAGTTCTTC. It translates to CASSEADWAYNEQFF.

This clonotype was seen a few times. V and J are TRBV6-6 and TRBJ2-1; 8 nucleotides align to TRBD1. From germline, CDR1 is MNHNY and CDR2 SVGAGI (reference sequence). The CDR3 length is 13 residues. With 6 bases clipped from V and 4 bases from J, the junction kept 2 bases outside the gene matches. The CDR3 DNA reads as TGTGCCAGCAGAAGACAGGGGTACAATGAGCAGTTCTTC. It codes for CASRRQGYNEQFF.

The chain is built from TRBV11-2 and TRBJ2-7; 7 nucleotides agree with TRBD2. The CDR3 extends over 14 amino acids. Trimming removed 5 bases from V and 9 bases from J; junction bases left unmatched: 13. Germline values: CDR1 SGHAT, CDR2 FQNNGV. The CDR3 loop reads CASSPGGSMPLQYF. CDR3 bases: TGTGCCAGCAGCCCAGGCGGGAGTATGCCTTTGCAGTACTTC.

V is TRBV12-3 or TRBV12-4 and J is TRBJ2-7; 12 positions agree with TRBD2. The V gene end was trimmed by 6 bases and the J gene end by 4 bases; junction bases not matched to a gene: 4. CDR3 length: 14 amino acids. The CDR3 here is CASRGTSGPYEQYF. DNA of the CDR3: TGTGCCAGCAGAGGGACTAGCGGGCCGTACGAGCAGTACTTC.

Here the CDR3 DNA reads TGTGCCAGTAGTCCGTGGGGCGGGAGAAACGAAAAACTGTTTTTT. It encodes CASSPWGGRNEKLFF. The V and J genes are TRBV19 and TRBJ1-4, with D possibly matching TRBD1 (5 bases). This CDR3 has 15 residues. Germline CDR1 is LNHDA and CDR2 is SQIVND (reference sequence). The V gene lost 5 bases and the J gene lost 8 bases, with 18 bases spanning the gap.

The chain employs TRBV6-2 or TRBV6-3 and TRBJ2-2; no clear D gene. The CDR3 is 17 residues long. Germline lookup yields CDR1 MNHEY and CDR2 SVGEGT. V shed 0 bases and J shed 6 bases, with 17 bases lying between them. CDR3 sequence reads: CASSYSIRASRAGELFF. Here the CDR3 DNA reads TGTGCCAGCAGTTACTCGATCAGAGCGTCCCGGGCCGGGGAGCTGTTTTTT.